This TCR beta chain was found in a study of blood T cell repertoires in COVID-19. Study-level background: Specimens from acute and convalescent COVID-19 originated in the United States, Italy and Spain.

The CDR3 length is 15 residues. Per germline, CDR1 SGHAT and CDR2 FQNNGV. V dropped 6 bases and J dropped 8; count of bases not matched to a gene: 8. Individuals aged about 18 to 100 years were recruited from fewer than 30 US areas. Participants reported their clinical history, and cohort assignment relied on those reports. Under the authors' procedure: Scientists estimated how many nucleated cells there were by amplifying reference gene primers. Method: immunoSEQ multiplex PCR; TCRdb's copy keeps in-frame clones and lacks some. The D gene and trimming were derived from the DNA, and the V and J assignments and clone size from that table. The table records over 250,000 clones, around 80% of them present only once.

The clonotype comes from a man aged 40-49 years who had been exposed to COVID-19. This chain joins TRBV11-2 and TRBJ2-1; TRBD2 aligns across 12 bases. Input material: PBMCs or T cells enriched from blood (not recorded which). The CDR3 coding sequence is TGTGCCAGCAGTTCCCGGTCTAGCGGGGGGGATGAGCAGTTCTTC. It specifies CASSSRSSGGDEQFF.